A selection of T cell receptor beta chains follows, all from one sample in a study of T-cell reconstitution after alpha-beta-depleted transplantation in children. MiXCR, run by TCRdb on the PCR reads, gives a single entry per CDR3 protein. The sample comprises 800,000 to 1,000,000 distinct CDR3 sequences, about 29% of which are singletons, and about 28% rests with the top ten. Sequencing used PBMCs, mostly from graft donor cells, obtained 360 days after TCRalphabeta/CD19-depleted stem cell transplant. All receptors come from a boy under two years old who had a stem cell transplant for SCID, so the T cells may come from the graft donor. Each CDR3 is given with its conserved first and last residue. The order of the fields is J gene, clone size, V gene, D gene, CDR3 protein, CDR3 DNA. D genes are given only for firm matches. A row's size may be missing; if present it is once, few, many or a size class.

TRBJ2-2 | - | TRBV15 | - | CATSRDQAEWNTGELFF | TGTGCCACCAGCAGAGATCAAGCGGAATGGAACACCGGGGAGCTGTTTTTT
TRBJ2-3 | few | TRBV12-3/TRBV12-4 | - | CASSSQGGETDTQYF | TGTGCCAGCAGTTCCCAGGGGGGGGAGACAGATACGCAGTATTTT
TRBJ1-1 | few | TRBV7-9 | - | CASSFSPLNTEAFF | TGTGCCAGCAGCTTTAGCCCCTTGAACACTGAAGCTTTCTTT
TRBJ2-3 | - | TRBV20-1 | - | CSASRVTAQHTDTQYF | TGCAGTGCTAGTCGGGTGACGGCACAACACACAGATACGCAGTATTTT
TRBJ2-7 | - | TRBV9 | TRBD1 | CASSVETGGHEQYF | TGTGCCAGCAGCGTAGAGACAGGGGGCCACGAGCAGTACTTC
TRBJ2-1 | once | TRBV5-1 | - | CASSFYGRNEQFF | TGCGCCAGCAGCTTTTATGGGAGGAATGAGCAGTTCTTC
TRBJ2-7 | - | TRBV10-3 | TRBD2 | CAISSGTSVSPYEQYF | TGTGCCATCAGCTCTGGGACTAGCGTTTCCCCCTACGAGCAGTACTTC
TRBJ2-3 | - | TRBV4-2 | - | CASSQDRVSTDTQYF | TGTGCCAGCAGCCAAGACAGGGTTAGCACAGATACGCAGTATTTT
TRBJ2-2 | - | TRBV9 | TRBD1 | CASSALRQGNTGELFF | TGTGCCAGCAGCGCCCTTCGACAGGGGAACACCGGGGAGCTGTTTTTT
TRBJ1-5 | - | TRBV4-2 | - | CASSQAQRWDSNQPQHF | TGTGCCAGCAGCCAAGCCCAGCGGTGGGATAGCAATCAGCCCCAGCATTTT
TRBJ2-3 | - | TRBV4-2 | TRBD2 | CASSGSGGLFSSTDTQYF | TGTGCCAGCAGCGGCAGCGGGGGGTTGTTTTCTAGCACAGATACGCAGTATTTT
TRBJ2-3 | few | TRBV5-1 | - | CASSLDTGPTTDTQYF | TGCGCCAGCAGCTTGGATACGGGGCCGACCACAGATACGCAGTATTTT
TRBJ2-2 | few | TRBV12-3/TRBV12-4 | TRBD2 | CASRGLTNTGELFF | TGTGCCAGCCGGGGACTAACGAACACCGGGGAGCTGTTTTTT
TRBJ2-7 | few | TRBV20-1 | - | CSAASGWSSYEQYF | TGCAGTGCAGCCAGCGGGTGGAGCTCCTACGAGCAGTACTTC
TRBJ2-7 | - | TRBV12-3/TRBV12-4 | - | CASSFSPEGNEQYF | TGTGCCAGCAGTTTTAGTCCCGAGGGGAACGAGCAGTACTTC
TRBJ2-7 | few | TRBV10-3 | TRBD1 | CAISGDREIKYEQYF | TGTGCCATCAGTGGGGACAGGGAGATTAAGTACGAGCAGTACTTC
TRBJ1-4 | - | TRBV4-2 | TRBD1 | CASSQAGTENEKLFF | TGTGCCAGCAGCCAGGCCGGGACAGAAAATGAAAAACTGTTTTTT
TRBJ1-1 | few | TRBV24-1 | - | CATSAEKGRDTEAFF | TGTGCCACCAGTGCCGAAAAGGGTCGGGACACTGAAGCTTTCTTT
TRBJ1-1 | - | TRBV24-1 | - | CATSEGDEAFF | TGTGCCACCAGTGAGGGCGATGAAGCTTTCTTT
TRBJ2-2 | - | TRBV27 | TRBD2 | CASTRQRGGSRTGELFF | TGTGCCAGCACCCGTCAGCGGGGGGGATCTCGCACCGGGGAGCTGTTTTTT
TRBJ1-3 | few | TRBV3-1 | - | CASSQGSTIYF | TGTGCCAGCAGCCAAGGGTCCACCATATATTTT
TRBJ2-1 | many | TRBV5-1 | TRBD1 | CASREGTGPYNEQFF | TGCGCCAGCAGGGAGGGGACAGGCCCCTACAATGAGCAGTTCTTC
TRBJ1-5 | - | TRBV6-5 | - | CASSFLAHYSNQPQHF | TGTGCCAGCAGTTTTTTGGCCCATTATAGCAATCAGCCCCAGCATTTT
TRBJ1-5 | - | TRBV5-6 | - | CASSLGNLNQPQHF | TGTGCCAGCAGCTTGGGGAACCTCAATCAGCCCCAGCATTTT
TRBJ2-7 | many | TRBV20-1 | - | CSARSSSYEQYF | TGCAGTGCAAGGTCGAGCTCCTACGAGCAGTACTTC
TRBJ2-3 | - | TRBV4-2 | - | CASSQDGEVQPTDTQYF | TGTGCCAGCAGCCAAGATGGGGAGGTACAGCCAACAGATACGCAGTATTTT
TRBJ2-3 | - | TRBV4-1 | - | CASSQDIELPTQYF | TGCGCCAGCAGCCAAGATATTGAGCTCCCTACGCAGTATTTT
TRBJ2-1 | - | TRBV4-1 | - | CASSQNALYNEQFF | TGCGCCAGCAGTCAGAACGCCCTCTACAATGAGCAGTTCTTC
TRBJ2-7 | - | TRBV10-3 | - | CAISEWGGREQYF | TGTGCCATCAGTGAGTGGGGGGGCAGAGAGCAGTACTTC
TRBJ2-3 | many | TRBV5-5 | - | CASSFWPADTQYF | TGTGCCAGCAGCTTTTGGCCAGCAGATACGCAGTATTTT
TRBJ1-1 | - | TRBV6-4 | - | CASKATGTGAATRMNTEAFF | TGTGCCAGCAAAGCAACCGGGACTGGGGCTGCCACCCGAATGAACACTGAAGCTTTCTTT
TRBJ2-7 | - | TRBV4-3 | TRBD1 | CASSLEDRLQGEQYF | TGCGCCAGCAGCCTCGAGGACAGGCTACAAGGCGAGCAGTACTTC
TRBJ2-1 | few | TRBV12-3/TRBV12-4 | - | CASSFGYNSYNEQFF | TGTGCCAGCAGTTTCGGATATAACTCCTACAATGAGCAGTTCTTC
TRBJ2-1 | many | TRBV7-3 | TRBD2 | CASSSSGGAYEQFF | TGTGCCAGCAGCTCAAGCGGGGGGGCGTATGAGCAGTTCTTC
TRBJ2-3 | - | TRBV5-1 | TRBD1 | CASSFMTGLVTDTQYF | TGCGCCAGCAGCTTCATGACAGGGCTTGTCACAGATACGCAGTATTTT
TRBJ2-3 | - | TRBV5-5 | - | CASSLDLPLTDTQYF | TGTGCCAGCAGCTTGGACCTGCCCCTCACAGATACGCAGTATTTT
TRBJ1-1 | - | TRBV29-1 | - | CSVEGGDGEAFF | TGCAGCGTTGAAGGAGGGGATGGTGAAGCTTTCTTT
TRBJ1-2 | few | TRBV12-3/TRBV12-4 | - | CASKTGRTWGGGYTF | TGTGCCAGCAAGACCGGACGGACCTGGGGGGGTGGCTACACCTTC
TRBJ1-1 | - | TRBV6-5 | - | CASITGQLNTEAFF | TGTGCCAGCATTACTGGACAGTTGAACACTGAAGCTTTCTTT
TRBJ2-5 | few | TRBV12-3/TRBV12-4 | - | CASSFYLQETQYF | TGTGCCAGCAGTTTCTATTTACAAGAGACCCAGTACTTC
TRBJ2-7 | few | TRBV12-5 | - | CASGLGTSEQYF | TGTGCTAGTGGTTTGGGGACAAGCGAGCAGTACTTC
TRBJ2-3 | - | TRBV27 | TRBD1 | CASSGTGPADTQYF | TGTGCCAGCAGTGGGACAGGGCCAGCAGATACGCAGTATTTT